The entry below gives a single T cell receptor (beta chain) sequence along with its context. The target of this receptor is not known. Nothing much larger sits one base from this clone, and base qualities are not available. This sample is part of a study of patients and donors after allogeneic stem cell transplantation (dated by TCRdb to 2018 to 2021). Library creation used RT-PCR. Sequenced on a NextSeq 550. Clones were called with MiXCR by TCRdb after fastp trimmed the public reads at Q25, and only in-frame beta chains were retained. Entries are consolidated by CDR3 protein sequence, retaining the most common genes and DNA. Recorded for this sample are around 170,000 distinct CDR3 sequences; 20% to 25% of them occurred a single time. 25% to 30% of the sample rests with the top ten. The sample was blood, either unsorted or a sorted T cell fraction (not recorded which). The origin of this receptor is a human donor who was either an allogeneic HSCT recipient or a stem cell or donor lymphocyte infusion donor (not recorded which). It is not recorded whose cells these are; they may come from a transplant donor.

The CDR3 in this case is CAWWDLAKNIQYF. The DNA sequence follows: TGTGCCTGGTGGGATTTAGCCAAAAACATTCAGTACTTC. The sequence links TRBV30 to TRBJ2-4; a confident D gene designation cannot be given. V drops 5 bases and J drops 0 bases, leaving 8 bases in between. The CDR3 sequence holds 13 residues, the cysteine and phenylalanine included. The only DNA kept is the CDR3, 39 bases in frame from the first base. In the germline V gene (reference sequence), CDR1 corresponds to GTSNPN and CDR2 to SVGIG.